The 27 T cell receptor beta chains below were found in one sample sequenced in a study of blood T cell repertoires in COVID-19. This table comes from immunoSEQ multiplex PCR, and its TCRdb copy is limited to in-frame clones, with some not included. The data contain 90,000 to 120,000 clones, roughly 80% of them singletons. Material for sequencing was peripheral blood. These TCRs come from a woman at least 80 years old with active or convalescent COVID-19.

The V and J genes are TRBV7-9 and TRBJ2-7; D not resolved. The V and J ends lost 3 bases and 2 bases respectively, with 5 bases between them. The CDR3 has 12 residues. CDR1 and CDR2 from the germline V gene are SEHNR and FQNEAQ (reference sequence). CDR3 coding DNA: TGTGCCAGCAGCTTTGGGCCCTACGAGCAGTACTTC. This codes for CASSFGPYEQYF.

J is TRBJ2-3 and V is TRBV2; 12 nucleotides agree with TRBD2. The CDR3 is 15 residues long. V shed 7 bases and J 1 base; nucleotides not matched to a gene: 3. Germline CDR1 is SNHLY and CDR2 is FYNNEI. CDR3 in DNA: TGTGCCAGCACCAGACTAGCGGGGGGCACAGATACGCAGTATTTT. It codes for CASTRLAGGTDTQYF.

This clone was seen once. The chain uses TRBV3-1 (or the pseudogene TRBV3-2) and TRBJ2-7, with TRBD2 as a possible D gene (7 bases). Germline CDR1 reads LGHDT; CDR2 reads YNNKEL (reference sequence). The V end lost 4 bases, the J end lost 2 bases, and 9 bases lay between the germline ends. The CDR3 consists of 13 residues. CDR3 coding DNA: TGTGCCAGCAGCCCGGGGGGCACCTACGAGCAGTACTTC. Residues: CASSPGGTYEQYF.

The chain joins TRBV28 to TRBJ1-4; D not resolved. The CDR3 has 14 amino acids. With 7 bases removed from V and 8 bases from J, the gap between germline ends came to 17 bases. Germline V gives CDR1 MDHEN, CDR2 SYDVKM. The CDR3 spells CASTVPGVREKLFF. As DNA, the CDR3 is TGTGCCAGCACCGTCCCGGGAGTCCGGGAAAAACTGTTTTTT. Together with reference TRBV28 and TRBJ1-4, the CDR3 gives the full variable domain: DVKVTQSSRYLVKRTGEKVFLECVQDMDHENMFWYRQDPGLGLRLIYFSYDVKMKEKGDIPEGYSVSREKKERFSLILESASTNQTSMYLCASTVPGVREKLFFGSGTQLSVL.

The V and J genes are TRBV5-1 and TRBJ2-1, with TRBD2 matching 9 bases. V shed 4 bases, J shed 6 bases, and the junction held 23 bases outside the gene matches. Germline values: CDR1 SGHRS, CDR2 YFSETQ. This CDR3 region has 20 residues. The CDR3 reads CASSPLKGLAINVGFNEQFF. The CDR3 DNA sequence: TGCGCCAGCAGCCCCCTAAAGGGACTAGCAATTAACGTGGGGTTCAATGAGCAGTTCTTC.

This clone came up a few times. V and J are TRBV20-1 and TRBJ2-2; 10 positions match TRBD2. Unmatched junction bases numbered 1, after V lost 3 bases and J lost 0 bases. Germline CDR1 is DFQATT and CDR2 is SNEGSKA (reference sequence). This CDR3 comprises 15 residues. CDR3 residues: CSASGLAANTGELFF. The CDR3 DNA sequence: TGCAGTGCTAGTGGACTAGCGGCGAACACCGGGGAGCTGTTTTTT.

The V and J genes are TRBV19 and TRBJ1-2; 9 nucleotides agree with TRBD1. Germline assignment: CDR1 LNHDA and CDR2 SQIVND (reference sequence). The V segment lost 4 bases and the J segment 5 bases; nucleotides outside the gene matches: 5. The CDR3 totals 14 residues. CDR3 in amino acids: CASSTRGQGYGYTF. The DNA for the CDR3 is TGTGCCAGTAGTACCCGGGGACAGGGTTATGGCTACACCTTC.

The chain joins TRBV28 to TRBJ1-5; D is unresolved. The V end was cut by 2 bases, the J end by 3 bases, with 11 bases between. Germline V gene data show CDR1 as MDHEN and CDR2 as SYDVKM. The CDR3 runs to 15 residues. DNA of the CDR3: TGTGCCAGCAGTTTACTCGGGGTCGTCAATCAGCCCCAGCATTTT. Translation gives CASSLLGVVNQPQHF. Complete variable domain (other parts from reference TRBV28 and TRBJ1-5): DVKVTQSSRYLVKRTGEKVFLECVQDMDHENMFWYRQDPGLGLRLIYFSYDVKMKEKGDIPEGYSVSREKKERFSLILESASTNQTSMYLCASSLLGVVNQPQHFGDGTRLSIL.

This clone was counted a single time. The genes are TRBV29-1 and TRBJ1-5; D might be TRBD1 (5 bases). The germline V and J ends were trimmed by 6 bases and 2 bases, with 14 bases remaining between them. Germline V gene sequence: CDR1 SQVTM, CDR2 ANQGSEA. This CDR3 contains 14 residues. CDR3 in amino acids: CSVAQGIGNQPQHF. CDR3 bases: TGCAGCGTAGCCCAGGGAATAGGCAATCAGCCCCAGCATTTT.

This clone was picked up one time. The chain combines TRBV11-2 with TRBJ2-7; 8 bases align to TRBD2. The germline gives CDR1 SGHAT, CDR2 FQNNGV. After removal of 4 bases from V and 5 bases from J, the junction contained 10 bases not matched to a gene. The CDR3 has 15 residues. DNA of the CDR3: TGTGCCAGCAGCTCCTTAGCGGGAAAGGGCCACGAGCAGTACTTC. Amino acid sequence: CASSSLAGKGHEQYF.

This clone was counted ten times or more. The CDR3 nucleotides read TGTGCCAGCAGCCGAGGTCGCCGCGGGGCTTACAATGAGCAGTTCTTC. Translation gives CASSRGRRGAYNEQFF. The chain carries TRBV28 and TRBJ2-1; TRBD2 is a possible D gene (6 bases). Germline V CDR1 and CDR2: MDHEN, SYDVKM. V was clipped by 6 bases and J by 4 bases, with 19 bases between them. The CDR3 covers 16 residues.

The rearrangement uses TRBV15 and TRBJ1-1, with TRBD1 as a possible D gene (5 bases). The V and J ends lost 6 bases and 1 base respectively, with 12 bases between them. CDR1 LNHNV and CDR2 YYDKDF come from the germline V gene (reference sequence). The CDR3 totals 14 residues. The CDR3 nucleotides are TGTGCCACCAGGCGGGACGGAACGAACACTGAAGCTTTCTTT. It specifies CATRRDGTNTEAFF. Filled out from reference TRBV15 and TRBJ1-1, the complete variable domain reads DAMVIQNPRYQVTQFGKPVTLSCSQTLNHNVMYWYQQKSSQAPKLLFHYYDKDFNNEADTPDNFQSRRPNTSFCFLDIRSPGLGDTAMYLCATRRDGTNTEAFFGQGTRLTVV.

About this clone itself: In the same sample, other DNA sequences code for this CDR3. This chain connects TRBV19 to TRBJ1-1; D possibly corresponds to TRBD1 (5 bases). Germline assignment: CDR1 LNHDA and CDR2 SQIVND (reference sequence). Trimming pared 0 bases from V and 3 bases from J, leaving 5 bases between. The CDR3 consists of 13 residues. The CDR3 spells CASSIDRDTEAFF. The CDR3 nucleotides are TGTGCCAGTAGTATAGACAGGGACACTGAAGCTTTCTTT.

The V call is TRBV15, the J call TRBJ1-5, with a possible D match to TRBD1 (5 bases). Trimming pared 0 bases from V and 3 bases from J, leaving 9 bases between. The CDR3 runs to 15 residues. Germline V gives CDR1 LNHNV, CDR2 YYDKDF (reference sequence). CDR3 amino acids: CATSRDPGSNQPQHF. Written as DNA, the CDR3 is TGTGCCACCAGCAGAGATCCAGGGTCCAATCAGCCCCAGCATTTT.

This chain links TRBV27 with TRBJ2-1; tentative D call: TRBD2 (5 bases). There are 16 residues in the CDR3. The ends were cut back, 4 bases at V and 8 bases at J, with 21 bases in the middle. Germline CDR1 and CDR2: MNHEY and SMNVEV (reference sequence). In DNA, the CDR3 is TGTGCCAGCAGTTCCAAGGCGGGCGTGAGATTTGATGAGCAGTTCTTC. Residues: CASSSKAGVRFDEQFF.

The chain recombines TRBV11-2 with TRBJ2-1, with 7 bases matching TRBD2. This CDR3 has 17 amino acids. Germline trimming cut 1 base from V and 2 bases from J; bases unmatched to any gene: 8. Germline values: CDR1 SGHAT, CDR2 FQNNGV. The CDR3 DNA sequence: TGTGCCAGCAGCTTAGGCGGTGCCACTAGCGCCTACAATGAGCAGTTCTTC. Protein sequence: CASSLGGATSAYNEQFF.

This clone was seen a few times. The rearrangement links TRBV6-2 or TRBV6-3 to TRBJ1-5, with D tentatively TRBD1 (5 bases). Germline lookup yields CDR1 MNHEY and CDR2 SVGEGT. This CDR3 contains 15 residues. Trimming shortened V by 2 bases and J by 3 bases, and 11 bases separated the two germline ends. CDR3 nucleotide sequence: TGTGCCAGCAGTTACGAAGGGGCCCTCAATCAGCCCCAGCATTTT. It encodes CASSYEGALNQPQHF.

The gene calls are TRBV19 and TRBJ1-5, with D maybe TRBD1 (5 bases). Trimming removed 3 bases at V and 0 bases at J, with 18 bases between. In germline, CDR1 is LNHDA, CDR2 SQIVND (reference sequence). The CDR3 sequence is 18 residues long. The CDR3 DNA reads TGTGCCAGTAGTATGGATGAGGGGAGGATTTATAGCAATCAGCCCCAGCATTTT. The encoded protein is CASSMDEGRIYSNQPQHF.

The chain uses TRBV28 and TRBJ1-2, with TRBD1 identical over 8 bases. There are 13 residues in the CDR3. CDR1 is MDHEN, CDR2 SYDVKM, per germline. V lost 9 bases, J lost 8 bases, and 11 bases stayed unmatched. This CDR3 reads CASEVPGGGGYTF. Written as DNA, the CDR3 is TGTGCCAGTGAAGTTCCAGGGGGCGGCGGCTACACCTTC.

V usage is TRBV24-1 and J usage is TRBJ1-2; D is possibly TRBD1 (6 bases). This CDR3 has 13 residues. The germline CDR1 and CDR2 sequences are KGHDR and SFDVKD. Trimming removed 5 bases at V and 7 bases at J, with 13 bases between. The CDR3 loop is CATSAPGHGGYTF. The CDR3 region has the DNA TGTGCCACCAGTGCCCCGGGACATGGTGGCTACACCTTC.

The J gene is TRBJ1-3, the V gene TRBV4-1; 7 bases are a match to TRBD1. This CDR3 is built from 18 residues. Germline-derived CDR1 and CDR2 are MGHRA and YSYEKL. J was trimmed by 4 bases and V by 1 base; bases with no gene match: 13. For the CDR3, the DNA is TGCGCCAGCAGCCAAGGGGTAACGCAGGGGGGTTCCGGAAACACCATATATTTT. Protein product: CASSQGVTQGGSGNTIYF.

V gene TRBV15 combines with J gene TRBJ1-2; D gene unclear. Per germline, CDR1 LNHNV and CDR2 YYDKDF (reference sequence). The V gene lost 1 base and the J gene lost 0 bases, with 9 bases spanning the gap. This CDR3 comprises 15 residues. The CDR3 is CATSRAGGANYGYTF. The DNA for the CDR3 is TGTGCCACCAGCAGAGCCGGCGGAGCTAACTATGGCTACACCTTC. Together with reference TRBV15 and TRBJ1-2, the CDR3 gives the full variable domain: DAMVIQNPRYQVTQFGKPVTLSCSQTLNHNVMYWYQQKSSQAPKLLFHYYDKDFNNEADTPDNFQSRRPNTSFCFLDIRSPGLGDTAMYLCATSRAGGANYGYTFGSGTRLTVV.

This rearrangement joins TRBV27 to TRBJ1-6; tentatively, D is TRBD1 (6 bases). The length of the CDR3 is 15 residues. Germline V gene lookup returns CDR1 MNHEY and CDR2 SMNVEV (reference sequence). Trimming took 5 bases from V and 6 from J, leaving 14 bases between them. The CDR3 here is CASSPRGTLNSPLHF. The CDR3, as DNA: TGTGCCAGCAGTCCTAGGGGGACACTTAATTCACCCCTCCACTTT.

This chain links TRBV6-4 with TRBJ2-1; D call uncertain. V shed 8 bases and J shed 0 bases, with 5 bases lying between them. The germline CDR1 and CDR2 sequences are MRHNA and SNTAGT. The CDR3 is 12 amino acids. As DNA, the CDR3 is TGTGCCAGCGGCAGCTCCTACAATGAGCAGTTCTTC. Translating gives CASGSSYNEQFF.

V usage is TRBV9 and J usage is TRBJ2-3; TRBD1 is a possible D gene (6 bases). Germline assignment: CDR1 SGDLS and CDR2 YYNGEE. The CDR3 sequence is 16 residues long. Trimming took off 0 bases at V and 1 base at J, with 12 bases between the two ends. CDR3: CASSVEGTPGTDTQYF. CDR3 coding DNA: TGTGCCAGCAGCGTAGAGGGGACACCTGGCACAGATACGCAGTATTTT.

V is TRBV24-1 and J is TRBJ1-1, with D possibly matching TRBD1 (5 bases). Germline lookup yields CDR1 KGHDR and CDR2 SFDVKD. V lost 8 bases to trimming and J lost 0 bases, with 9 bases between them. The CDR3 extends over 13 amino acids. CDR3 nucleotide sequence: TGTGCCACCAAAGCAGGGATGAACACTGAAGCTTTCTTT. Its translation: CATKAGMNTEAFF.

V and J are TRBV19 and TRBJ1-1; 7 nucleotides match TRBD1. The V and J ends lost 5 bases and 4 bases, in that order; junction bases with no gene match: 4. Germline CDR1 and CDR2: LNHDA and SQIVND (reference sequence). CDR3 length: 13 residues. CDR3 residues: CASSVQGSTEAFF. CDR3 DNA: TGTGCCAGTAGTGTACAGGGGAGCACTGAAGCTTTCTTT. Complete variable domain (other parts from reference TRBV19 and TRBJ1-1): DGGITQSPKYLFRKEGQNVTLSCEQNLNHDAMYWYRQDPGQGLRLIYYSQIVNDFQKGDIAEGYSVSREKKESFPLTVTSAQKNPTAFYLCASSVQGSTEAFFGQGTRLTVV.